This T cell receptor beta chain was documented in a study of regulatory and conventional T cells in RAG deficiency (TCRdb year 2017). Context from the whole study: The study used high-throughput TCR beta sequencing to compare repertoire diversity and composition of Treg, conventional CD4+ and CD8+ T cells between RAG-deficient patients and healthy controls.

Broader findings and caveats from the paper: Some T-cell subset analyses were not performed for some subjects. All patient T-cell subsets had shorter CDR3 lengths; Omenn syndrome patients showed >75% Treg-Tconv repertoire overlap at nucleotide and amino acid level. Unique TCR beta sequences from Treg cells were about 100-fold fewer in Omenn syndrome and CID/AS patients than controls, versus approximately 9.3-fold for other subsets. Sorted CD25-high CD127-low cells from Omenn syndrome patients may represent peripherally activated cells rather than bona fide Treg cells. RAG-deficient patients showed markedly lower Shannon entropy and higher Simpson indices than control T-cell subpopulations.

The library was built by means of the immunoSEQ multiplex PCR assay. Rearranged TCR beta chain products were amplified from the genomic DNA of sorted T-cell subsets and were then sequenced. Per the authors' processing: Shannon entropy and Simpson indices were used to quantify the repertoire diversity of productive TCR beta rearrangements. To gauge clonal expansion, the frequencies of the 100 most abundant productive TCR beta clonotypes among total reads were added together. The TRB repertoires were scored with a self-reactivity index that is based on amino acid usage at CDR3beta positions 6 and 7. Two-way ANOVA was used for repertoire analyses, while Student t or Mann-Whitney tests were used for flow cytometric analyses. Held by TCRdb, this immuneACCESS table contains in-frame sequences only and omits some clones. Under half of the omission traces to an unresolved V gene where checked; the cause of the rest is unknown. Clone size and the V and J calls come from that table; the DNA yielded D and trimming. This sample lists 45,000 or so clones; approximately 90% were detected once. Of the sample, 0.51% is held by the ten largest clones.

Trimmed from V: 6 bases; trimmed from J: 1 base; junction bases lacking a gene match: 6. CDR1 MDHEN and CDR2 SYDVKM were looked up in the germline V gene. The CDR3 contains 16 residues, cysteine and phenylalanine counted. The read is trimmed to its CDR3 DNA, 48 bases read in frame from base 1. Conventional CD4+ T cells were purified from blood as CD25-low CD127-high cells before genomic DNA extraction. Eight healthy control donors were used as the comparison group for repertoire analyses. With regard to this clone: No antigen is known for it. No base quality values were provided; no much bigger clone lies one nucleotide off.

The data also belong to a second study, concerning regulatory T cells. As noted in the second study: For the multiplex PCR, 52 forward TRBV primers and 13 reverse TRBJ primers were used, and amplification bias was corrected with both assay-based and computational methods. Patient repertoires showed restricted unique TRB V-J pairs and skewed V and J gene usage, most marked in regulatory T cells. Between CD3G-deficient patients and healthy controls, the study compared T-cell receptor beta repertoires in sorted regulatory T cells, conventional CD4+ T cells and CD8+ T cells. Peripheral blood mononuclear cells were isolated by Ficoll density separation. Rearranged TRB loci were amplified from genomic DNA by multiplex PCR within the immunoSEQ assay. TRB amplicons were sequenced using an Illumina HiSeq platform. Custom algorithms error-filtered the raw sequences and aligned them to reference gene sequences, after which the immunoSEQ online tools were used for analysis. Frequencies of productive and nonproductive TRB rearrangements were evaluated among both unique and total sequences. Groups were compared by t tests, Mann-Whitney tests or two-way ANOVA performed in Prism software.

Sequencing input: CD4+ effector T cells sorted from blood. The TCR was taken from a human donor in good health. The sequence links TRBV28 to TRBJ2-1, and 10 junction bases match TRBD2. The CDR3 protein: CASSILAGSSYNEQFF. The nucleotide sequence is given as TGTGCCAGCAGCATACTAGCGGGAAGTTCCTACAATGAGCAGTTCTTC.